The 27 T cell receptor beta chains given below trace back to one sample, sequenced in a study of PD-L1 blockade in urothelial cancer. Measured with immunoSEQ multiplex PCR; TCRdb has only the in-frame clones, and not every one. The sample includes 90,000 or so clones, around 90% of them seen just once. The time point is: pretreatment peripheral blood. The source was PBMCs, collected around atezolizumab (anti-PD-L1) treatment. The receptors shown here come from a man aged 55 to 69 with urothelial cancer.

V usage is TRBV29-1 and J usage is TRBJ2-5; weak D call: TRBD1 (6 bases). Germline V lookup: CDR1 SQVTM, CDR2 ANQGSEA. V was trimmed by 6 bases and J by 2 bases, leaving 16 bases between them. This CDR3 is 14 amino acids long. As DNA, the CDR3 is TGCAGCGTCCCGGGACAAACCATTCAAGAGACCCAGTACTTC. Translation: CSVPGQTIQETQYF. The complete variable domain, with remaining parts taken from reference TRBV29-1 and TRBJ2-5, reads SAVISQKPSRDICQRGTSLTIQCQVDSQVTMMFWYRQQPGQSLTLIATANQGSEATYESGFVIDKFPISRPNLTFSTLTVSNMSPEDSSIYLCSVPGQTIQETQYFGPGTRLLVL.

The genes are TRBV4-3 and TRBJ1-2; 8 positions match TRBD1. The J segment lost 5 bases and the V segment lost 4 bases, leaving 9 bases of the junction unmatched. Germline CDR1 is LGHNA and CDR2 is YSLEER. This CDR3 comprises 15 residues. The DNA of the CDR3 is TGCGCCAGCAGCCGCGGGCGGCAGGGGGCATATGGCTACACCTTC. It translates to CASSRGRQGAYGYTF.

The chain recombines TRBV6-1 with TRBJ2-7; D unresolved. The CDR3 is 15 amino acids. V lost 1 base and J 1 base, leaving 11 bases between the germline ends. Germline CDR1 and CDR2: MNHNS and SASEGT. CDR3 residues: CASSEGVTRSYEQYF. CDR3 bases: TGTGCCAGCAGTGAAGGGGTCACCAGGTCCTACGAGCAGTACTTC.

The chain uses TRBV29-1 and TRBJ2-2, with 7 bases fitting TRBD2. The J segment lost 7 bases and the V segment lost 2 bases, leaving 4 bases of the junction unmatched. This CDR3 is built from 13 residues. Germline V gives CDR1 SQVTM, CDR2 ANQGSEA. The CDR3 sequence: CSVEKAGDGELFF. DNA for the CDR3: TGCAGCGTTGAAAAGGCGGGGGACGGGGAGCTGTTTTTT.

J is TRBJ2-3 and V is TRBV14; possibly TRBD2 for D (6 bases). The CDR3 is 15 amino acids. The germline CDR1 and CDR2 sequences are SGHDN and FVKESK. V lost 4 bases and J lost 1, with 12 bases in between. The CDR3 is CASSLRTTGTDTQYF. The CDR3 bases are TGTGCCAGCAGCCTCCGGACTACGGGCACAGATACGCAGTATTTT.

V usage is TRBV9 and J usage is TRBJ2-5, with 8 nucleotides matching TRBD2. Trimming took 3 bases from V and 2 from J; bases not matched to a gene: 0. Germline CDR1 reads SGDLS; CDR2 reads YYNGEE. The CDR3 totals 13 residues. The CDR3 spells CASSGGGQETQYF. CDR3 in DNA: TGTGCCAGCAGCGGCGGGGGGCAAGAGACCCAGTACTTC. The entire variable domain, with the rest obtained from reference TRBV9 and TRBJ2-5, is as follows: DSGVTQTPKHLITATGQRVTLRCSPRSGDLSVYWYQQSLDQGLQFLIQYYNGEERAKGNILERFSAQQFPDLHSELNLSSLELGDSALYFCASSGGGQETQYFGPGTRLLVL.

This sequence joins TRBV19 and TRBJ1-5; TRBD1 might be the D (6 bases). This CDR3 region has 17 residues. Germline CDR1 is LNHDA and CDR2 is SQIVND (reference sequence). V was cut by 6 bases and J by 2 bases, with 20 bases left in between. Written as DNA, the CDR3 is TGTGCCAGTAGCGGCACAGGGACGAGACTCGGCAATCAGCCCCAGCATTTT. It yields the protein CASSGTGTRLGNQPQHF.

CDR3 in amino acids: CASSLDRPTEAFF. CDR3 sequence (DNA): TGTGCCAGCAGTTTAGACAGGCCTACTGAAGCTTTCTTT. The genes are TRBV6-6 and TRBJ1-1, with a weak D call TRBD1 (6 bases). This CDR3 contains 13 residues. Germline V gene sequence: CDR1 MNHNY, CDR2 SVGAGI (reference sequence). Trimming pared 4 bases from V and 5 bases from J, leaving 11 bases between.

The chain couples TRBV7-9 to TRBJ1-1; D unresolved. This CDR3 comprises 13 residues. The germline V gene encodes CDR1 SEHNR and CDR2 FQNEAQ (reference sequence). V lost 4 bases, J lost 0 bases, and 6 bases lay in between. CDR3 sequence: CASSSEMNTEAFF. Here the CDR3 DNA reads TGTGCCAGCAGCTCAGAAATGAACACTGAAGCTTTCTTT.

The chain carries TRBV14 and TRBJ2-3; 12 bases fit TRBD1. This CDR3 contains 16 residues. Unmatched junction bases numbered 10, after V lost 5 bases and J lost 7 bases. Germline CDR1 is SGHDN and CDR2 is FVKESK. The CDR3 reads CASSFRAGQGANTQYF. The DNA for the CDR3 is TGTGCCAGCAGCTTCCGTGCGGGACAGGGGGCTAATACGCAGTATTTT.

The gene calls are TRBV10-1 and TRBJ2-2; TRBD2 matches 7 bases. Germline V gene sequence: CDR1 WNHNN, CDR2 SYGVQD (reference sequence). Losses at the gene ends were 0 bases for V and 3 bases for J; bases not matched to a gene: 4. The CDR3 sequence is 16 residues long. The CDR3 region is CASSESLAVHTGELFF. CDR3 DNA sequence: TGCGCCAGCAGTGAGTCCCTAGCGGTCCACACCGGGGAGCTGTTTTTT.

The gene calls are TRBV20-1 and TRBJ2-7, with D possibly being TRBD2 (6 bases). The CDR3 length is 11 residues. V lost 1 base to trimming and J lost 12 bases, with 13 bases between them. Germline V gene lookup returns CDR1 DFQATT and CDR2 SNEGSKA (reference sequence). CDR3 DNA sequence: TGCAGTGCTAGAGCTATCGCGGGATGGTACTTC. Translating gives CSARAIAGWYF.

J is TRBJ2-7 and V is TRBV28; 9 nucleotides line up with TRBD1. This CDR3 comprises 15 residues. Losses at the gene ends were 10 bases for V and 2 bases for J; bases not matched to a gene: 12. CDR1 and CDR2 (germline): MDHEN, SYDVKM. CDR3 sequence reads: CATKIGTGPAYEQYF. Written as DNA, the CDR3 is TGTGCCACCAAGATCGGGACAGGGCCCGCCTACGAGCAGTACTTC.

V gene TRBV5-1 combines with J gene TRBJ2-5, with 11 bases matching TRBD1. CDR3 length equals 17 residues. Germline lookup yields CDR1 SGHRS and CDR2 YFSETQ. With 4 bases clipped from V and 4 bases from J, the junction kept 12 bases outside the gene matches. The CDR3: CASSGGQGEPKGETQYF. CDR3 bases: TGCGCCAGCAGCGGGGGACAGGGGGAACCCAAGGGAGAGACCCAGTACTTC.

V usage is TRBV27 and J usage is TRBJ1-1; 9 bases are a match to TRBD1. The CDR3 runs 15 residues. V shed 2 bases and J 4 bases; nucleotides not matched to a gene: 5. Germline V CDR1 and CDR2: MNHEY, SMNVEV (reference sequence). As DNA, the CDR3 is TGTGCCAGCAGTTTACGGACAGGGGTGGCCACTGAAGCTTTCTTT. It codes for CASSLRTGVATEAFF.

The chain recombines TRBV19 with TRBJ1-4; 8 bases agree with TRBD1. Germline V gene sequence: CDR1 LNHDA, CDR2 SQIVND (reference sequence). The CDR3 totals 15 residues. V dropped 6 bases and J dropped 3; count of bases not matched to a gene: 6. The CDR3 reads CASSLQGAPNEKLFF. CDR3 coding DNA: TGTGCCAGTAGCCTCCAGGGGGCTCCTAATGAAAAACTGTTTTTT.

DNA for the CDR3: TGTGCCAGCAGTACCCCGGGAGGAACCTACGAGCAGTACTTC. This translates into CASSTPGGTYEQYF. This sequence joins TRBV28 and TRBJ2-7; TRBD2 matches at 7 bases. Germline V gene lookup returns CDR1 MDHEN and CDR2 SYDVKM. This CDR3 has 14 residues. Losses at the gene ends were 5 bases for V and 2 bases for J; bases not matched to a gene: 6.

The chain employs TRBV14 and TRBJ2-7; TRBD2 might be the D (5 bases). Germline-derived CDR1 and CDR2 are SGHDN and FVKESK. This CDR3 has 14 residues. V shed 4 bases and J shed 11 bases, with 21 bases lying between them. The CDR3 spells CASSRPGIEGPEYF. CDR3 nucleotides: TGTGCCAGCAGCCGACCGGGGATTGAAGGCCCCGAGTACTTC. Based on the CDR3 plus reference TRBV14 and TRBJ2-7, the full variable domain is EAGVTQFPSHSVIEKGQTVTLRCDPISGHDNLYWYRRVMGKEIKFLLHFVKESKQDESGMPNNRFLAERTGGTYSTLKVQPAELEDSGVYFCASSRPGIEGPEYFGPGTRLTVT.

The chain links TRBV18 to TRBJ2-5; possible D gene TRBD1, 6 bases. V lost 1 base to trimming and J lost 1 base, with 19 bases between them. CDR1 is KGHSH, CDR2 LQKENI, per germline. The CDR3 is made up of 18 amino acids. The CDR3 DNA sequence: TGTGCCAGCTCACCACGTCACGTCCAACAGGGTACCCAAGAGACCCAGTACTTC. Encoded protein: CASSPRHVQQGTQETQYF. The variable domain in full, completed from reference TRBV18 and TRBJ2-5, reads NAGVMQNPRHLVRRRGQEARLRCSPMKGHSHVYWYRQLPEEGLKFMVYLQKENIIDESGMPKERFSAEFPKEGPSILRIQQVVRGDSAAYFCASSPRHVQQGTQETQYFGPGTRLLVL.

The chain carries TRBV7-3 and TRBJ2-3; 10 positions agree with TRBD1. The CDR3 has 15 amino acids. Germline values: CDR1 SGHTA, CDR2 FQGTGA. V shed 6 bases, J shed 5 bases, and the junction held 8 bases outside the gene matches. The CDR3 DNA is TGTGCCAGCAGTCCGGGACAGGGGATGATAGATACGCAGTATTTT. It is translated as CASSPGQGMIDTQYF.

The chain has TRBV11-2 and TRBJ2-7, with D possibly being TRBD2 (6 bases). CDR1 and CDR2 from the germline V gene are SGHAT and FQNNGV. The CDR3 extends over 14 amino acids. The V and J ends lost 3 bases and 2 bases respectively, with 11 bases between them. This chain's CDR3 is CASSFGREPYEQYF. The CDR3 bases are TGTGCCAGCAGCTTTGGTCGGGAGCCCTACGAGCAGTACTTC.

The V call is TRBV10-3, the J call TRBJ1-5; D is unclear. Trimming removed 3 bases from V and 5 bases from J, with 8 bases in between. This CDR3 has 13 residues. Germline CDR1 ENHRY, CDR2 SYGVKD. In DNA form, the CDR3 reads TGTGCCATCAGTGAACAGAGGGATCAGCCCCAGCATTTT. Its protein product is CAISEQRDQPQHF.

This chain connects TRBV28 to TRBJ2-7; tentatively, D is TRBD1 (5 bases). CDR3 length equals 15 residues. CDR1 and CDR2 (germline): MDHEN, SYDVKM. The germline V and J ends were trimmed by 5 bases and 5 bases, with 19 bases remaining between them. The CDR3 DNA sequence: TGTGCCAGCAGTACCAGGGCCCCCCGTTCGGACGAGCAGTACTTC. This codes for CASSTRAPRSDEQYF.

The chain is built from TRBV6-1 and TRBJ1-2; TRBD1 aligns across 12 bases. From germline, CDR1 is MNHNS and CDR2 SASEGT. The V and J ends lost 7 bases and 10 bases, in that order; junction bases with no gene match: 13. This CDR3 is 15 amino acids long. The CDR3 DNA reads TGTGCCAGCACCCGGGACAGGGGGCGCGGGCCAAACTACACCTTC. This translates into CASTRDRGRGPNYTF.

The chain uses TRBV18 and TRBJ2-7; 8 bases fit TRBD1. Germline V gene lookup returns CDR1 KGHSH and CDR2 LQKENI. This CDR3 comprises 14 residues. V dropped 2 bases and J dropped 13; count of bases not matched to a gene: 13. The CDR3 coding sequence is TGTGCCAGCTCACCAACCGGGACAGGTCCTCCCCCCTACTTC. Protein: CASSPTGTGPPPYF. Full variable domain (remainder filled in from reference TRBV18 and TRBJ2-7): NAGVMQNPRHLVRRRGQEARLRCSPMKGHSHVYWYRQLPEEGLKFMVYLQKENIIDESGMPKERFSAEFPKEGPSILRIQQVVRGDSAAYFCASSPTGTGPPPYFGPGTRLTVT.

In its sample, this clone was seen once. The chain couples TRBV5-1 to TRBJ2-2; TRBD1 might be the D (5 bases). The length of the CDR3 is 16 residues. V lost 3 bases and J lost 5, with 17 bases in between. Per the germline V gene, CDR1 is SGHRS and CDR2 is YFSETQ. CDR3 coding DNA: TGCGCCAGCAGCTACCCTCGACAGCCTCGTACCGGGGAGCTGTTTTTT. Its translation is CASSYPRQPRTGELFF.

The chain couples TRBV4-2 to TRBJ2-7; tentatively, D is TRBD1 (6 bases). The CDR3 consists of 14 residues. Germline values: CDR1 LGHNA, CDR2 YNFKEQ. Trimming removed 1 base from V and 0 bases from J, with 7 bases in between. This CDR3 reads CASSQGDTSYEQYF. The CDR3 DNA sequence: TGTGCCAGCAGCCAAGGGGACACCTCCTACGAGCAGTACTTC.